Below, 24 T cell receptor beta chains from the same sample are listed, as sequenced in a study of T cells in Graves' hyperthyroidism and ophthalmopathy. There were TCR beta CDR3 regions amplified from RNA transcripts. TCR CDR3 underwent first-round RT-PCR with the HTBI primer set. TCRdb itself ran the multiplex PCR reads through MiXCR, one entry per CDR3 protein. The sample holds about 150,000 distinct CDR3 sequences, roughly 23% seen once. Sequencing was done on a sample of blood. The receptors were sampled from a woman aged 45-59 years with Graves' hyperthyroidism that later progressed to Graves' ophthalmopathy.

As for this clonotype: This could be a read error, since a much larger clone is one nucleotide away. The chain employs TRBV20-1 and TRBJ2-1, with no clear D. Germline V gives CDR1 DFQATT, CDR2 SNEGSKA (reference sequence). Trimming removed 2 bases from V and 5 bases from J, with 16 bases in between. The CDR3 has 15 amino acids. The CDR3 DNA is TGCAGTGCTAGAAGGGCCGGTTCCAACGACAATGAGCAGTTCTTC. Amino acids: CSARRAGSNDNEQFF.

This clonotype came up a few times. CDR3 nucleotide sequence: TGCAGTGCTAGAGATCTTAAGGGTTTGAATTCACCCCTCCACTTT. Its translation is CSARDLKGLNSPLHF. The rearrangement uses TRBV20-1 and TRBJ1-6; the D is unclear. The germline gives CDR1 DFQATT, CDR2 SNEGSKA (reference sequence). CDR3 length: 15 residues. V was pared by 0 bases and J by 7 bases, with 13 bases between.

This clonotype showed up many times. This chain links TRBV11-2 with TRBJ2-1, with D maybe TRBD2 (5 bases). The CDR3 extends over 14 amino acids. CDR1 and CDR2 (germline): SGHAT, FQNNGV. The V and J ends lost 1 base and 4 bases respectively, with 8 bases between them. The CDR3 sequence is CASSLGLAYNEQFF. CDR3 in DNA: TGTGCCAGCAGCTTAGGGCTAGCTTACAATGAGCAGTTCTTC.

This clonotype came up many times. The rearrangement links TRBV28 to TRBJ2-1; the D gene is possibly TRBD1 (5 bases). Trimming stripped 7 bases from V and 9 bases from J, with 22 bases between. This CDR3 spans 15 amino acids. Germline V gives CDR1 MDHEN, CDR2 SYDVKM. The CDR3, as DNA: TGTGCCAGCACCTCTCTGAAGGCAGGGTTTTCTGAGCAGTTCTTC. It encodes CASTSLKAGFSEQFF.

With regard to this clonotype: Possible read error: a much larger clone is one base away. The rearrangement links TRBV11-1 to TRBJ1-2; 9 bases are shared with TRBD1. This CDR3 comprises 15 residues. The germline CDR1 and CDR2 sequences are SGHAT and FQDESV (reference sequence). Germline trimming cut 5 bases from V and 4 bases from J; bases unmatched to any gene: 8. This CDR3 is CASSAHRGRTYGYTF. The CDR3, as DNA: TGTGCCAGCAGCGCGCACAGGGGGCGCACCTATGGCTACACCTTC.

This clonotype was counted many times. The gene calls are TRBV2 and TRBJ2-7; no clear D gene. The V end was cut by 9 bases, the J end by 4 bases, with 10 bases between. Germline V gene data show CDR1 as SNHLY and CDR2 as FYNNEI. This CDR3 is 11 amino acids long. CDR3 region: CASWLVYEQYF. CDR3 bases: TGTGCCAGTTGGCTAGTTTACGAGCAGTACTTC.

This clonotype was detected many times. J is TRBJ2-5 and V is TRBV7-2, with D hard to call. V gave up 5 bases and J gave up 4 bases, with 11 bases separating them. This CDR3 comprises 13 residues. Germline V gene sequence: CDR1 SGHTA, CDR2 FQGNSA. CDR3 loop: CASSPSPGETQYF. The CDR3 nucleotides are TGTGCCAGCAGCCCGTCCCCGGGAGAGACCCAGTACTTC.

Ten or more counts support this clonotype. The CDR3 bases are TGTGCCAGCAGTGTTGGGAAGGGATACGAGCAGTACTTC. This codes for CASSVGKGYEQYF. This sequence joins TRBV6-1 and TRBJ2-7, with D unresolved. This CDR3 has 13 residues. CDR1 and CDR2 from the germline V gene are MNHNS and SASEGT. Between the trimmed V and J ends, which lost 4 bases and 4 bases, there was a span of 11 bases.

The chain uses TRBV20-1 and TRBJ2-1, with D unclear. The CDR3 totals 12 residues. The ends were cut back, 0 bases at V and 8 bases at J, with 8 bases in the middle. In germline, CDR1 is DFQATT, CDR2 SNEGSKA (reference sequence). CDR3: CSAREGMDEQFF. In DNA form, the CDR3 reads TGCAGTGCTAGAGAAGGGATGGATGAGCAGTTCTTC.

This clonotype was counted once. The chain joins TRBV5-1 to TRBJ1-2; D gene ambiguous. The CDR3 is 12 residues long. Trimming took 5 bases from V and 8 from J, leaving 13 bases between them. Germline CDR1 reads SGHRS; CDR2 reads YFSETQ. The CDR3 protein is CASSDDGLGYTF. The CDR3 nucleotides read TGCGCCAGCAGTGACGACGGGCTAGGCTACACCTTC.

This sequence joins TRBV30 and TRBJ1-4, with a tentative D call TRBD1 (5 bases). The CDR3 is 15 amino acids. Germline assignment: CDR1 GTSNPN and CDR2 SVGIG (reference sequence). Trimming took 0 bases from V and 3 from J, leaving 11 bases between them. In DNA form, the CDR3 reads TGTGCCTGGAGTGTACTCCAGGGTCCTAATGAAAAACTGTTTTTT. Encoded protein: CAWSVLQGPNEKLFF.

The V call is TRBV30, the J call TRBJ2-1, with TRBD2 matching 14 bases. Germline values: CDR1 GTSNPN, CDR2 SVGIG (reference sequence). J was trimmed by 6 bases and V by 5 bases; bases with no gene match: 6. CDR3 size: 15 residues. The CDR3 region is CAWGRLAGGINEQFF. CDR3 bases: TGTGCCTGGGGCCGACTAGCGGGAGGGATCAATGAGCAGTTCTTC.

In this sample, this clonotype turned up many times. J is TRBJ2-5 and V is TRBV30; 7 bases agree with TRBD2. J gave up 2 bases and V 7 bases, and 10 bases lay outside the gene matches. The length of the CDR3 is 14 residues. The germline V gene encodes CDR1 GTSNPN and CDR2 SVGIG (reference sequence). The CDR3 DNA sequence: TGTGCCTACGCCCCCCTAGCGGCGCAAGAGACCCAGTACTTC. Translation gives CAYAPLAAQETQYF.

This clonotype has just a few counts. An end of the junction does not agree with germline; a read error may underlie this. The rearrangement links TRBV30 to TRBJ2-2; TRBD2 might be the D (6 bases). Germline CDR1 and CDR2: GTSNPN and SVGIG (reference sequence). This CDR3 contains 16 residues. CDR3 coding DNA: TGTGCCTGGAGTGGCCTTCTGGCAGCGAACACCGGGGGGCTGTTTTTT. Translating gives CAWSGLLAANTGGLFF.

This clonotype has a count of ten or more. V gene TRBV14 combines with J gene TRBJ2-1, with a tentative D call TRBD2 (5 bases). V lost 1 base and J lost 1, with 20 bases in between. Per the germline V gene, CDR1 is SGHDN and CDR2 is FVKESK. This CDR3 has 19 amino acids. CDR3 sequence reads: CASSQVGFGPRTSYNEQFF. The CDR3 DNA reads TGTGCCAGCAGCCAAGTCGGCTTTGGACCCCGGACTTCCTACAATGAGCAGTTCTTC.

This clonotype has just a few counts. The chain is built from TRBV7-2 and TRBJ2-1; D is perhaps TRBD2 (6 bases). The germline CDR1 and CDR2 sequences are SGHTA and FQGNSA. Trimming left V 1 base short and J 6 bases short, with 13 bases between. The CDR3 sequence is 15 residues long. The CDR3 loop is CASSLGGAGGNEQFF. The DNA of the CDR3 is TGTGCCAGCAGCTTAGGAGGGGCCGGGGGCAATGAGCAGTTCTTC. The full variable domain, with the rest looked up from reference TRBV7-2 and TRBJ2-1, is GAGVSQSPSNKVTEKGKDVELRCDPISGHTALYWYRQSLGQGLEFLIYFQGNSAPDKSGLPSDRFSAERTGGSVSTLTIQRTQQEDSAVYLCASSLGGAGGNEQFFGPGTRLTVL.

The sample holds a few counts of this clonotype. This rearrangement joins TRBV10-3 to TRBJ2-2; 8 nucleotides line up with TRBD1. The CDR3 has 14 residues. V shed 6 bases and J 1 base; nucleotides not matched to a gene: 1. From germline, CDR1 is ENHRY and CDR2 SYGVKD. The CDR3 DNA reads as TGTGCCATCAGAGGGACAGGGAACACCGGGGAGCTGTTTTTT. It codes for CAIRGTGNTGELFF.

This clonotype came up many times. The rearrangement joins TRBV27 to TRBJ2-7, with 10 positions matching TRBD2. Per the germline V gene, CDR1 is MNHEY and CDR2 is SMNVEV (reference sequence). The CDR3 consists of 15 residues. V gave up 5 bases and J gave up 3 bases; unmatched junction bases: 7. The CDR3 reads CASSPSLAGDYEQYF. In DNA form, the CDR3 reads TGTGCCAGCAGTCCCTCCCTAGCGGGAGACTACGAGCAGTACTTC.

The chain is built from TRBV28 and TRBJ1-5; 7 bases map to TRBD1. The germline V gene encodes CDR1 MDHEN and CDR2 SYDVKM. The V segment lost 5 bases and the J segment 7 bases; nucleotides outside the gene matches: 17. The CDR3 extends over 17 amino acids. DNA of the CDR3: TGTGCCAGCAGTCCTAGACAGGGAAGTGGGTTAGGGCAGCCCCAGCATTTT. Translation: CASSPRQGSGLGQPQHF.

This clonotype occurred many times. The chain carries TRBV6-2 or TRBV6-3 and TRBJ1-5, with a tentative D call TRBD1 (5 bases). CDR1 is MNHEY, CDR2 SVGEGT, per germline. This CDR3 region has 13 residues. Trimming left V 6 bases short and J 6 bases short, with 12 bases between. The CDR3 loop is CASRSPGSQPQHF. The CDR3 DNA sequence: TGTGCCAGCAGAAGCCCAGGGAGTCAGCCCCAGCATTTT.

This clonotype was seen a few times. The chain couples TRBV7-2 to TRBJ2-1, with 7 bases fitting TRBD2. Germline assignment: CDR1 SGHTA and CDR2 FQGNSA. Trimming took 7 bases from V and 1 from J; bases not matched to a gene: 13. There are 17 residues in the CDR3. CDR3 coding DNA: TGTGCCAGCAACCCTCGCCCCGGGGGGAGGTCCTACAATGAGCAGTTCTTC. Translating gives CASNPRPGGRSYNEQFF. The full variable domain, with the rest looked up from reference TRBV7-2 and TRBJ2-1, is GAGVSQSPSNKVTEKGKDVELRCDPISGHTALYWYRQSLGQGLEFLIYFQGNSAPDKSGLPSDRFSAERTGGSVSTLTIQRTQQEDSAVYLCASNPRPGGRSYNEQFFGPGTRLTVL.

The chain combines TRBV7-8 with TRBJ2-3; D may be TRBD1 (9 bases). Per the germline V gene, CDR1 is SGHVS and CDR2 is FQNEAQ. Trimming cost V 0 bases and J 8 bases, with 33 bases left between them. This CDR3 spans 21 amino acids. CDR3 sequence reads: CASSLASTGGWAGGPGGTQYF. The DNA for the CDR3 is TGTGCCAGCAGCTTAGCCTCGACAGGGGGTTGGGCGGGAGGCCCGGGAGGTACGCAGTATTTT.

The sample holds a few counts of this clonotype. V usage is TRBV20-1 and J usage is TRBJ1-2; TRBD1 matches 10 bases. V shed 5 bases, J shed 1 base, and the junction held 7 bases outside the gene matches. CDR1 is DFQATT and CDR2 is SNEGSKA in the germline V gene (reference sequence). The CDR3 loop spans 15 amino acids. In DNA, the CDR3 is TGCAGTGCTCAAAGGGGACAGGGGTTTAACTATGGCTACACCTTC. This encodes CSAQRGQGFNYGYTF.

This clonotype was observed many times. The genes are TRBV7-9 and TRBJ2-1; possible D gene TRBD1, 5 bases. V lost 7 bases to trimming and J lost 6 bases, with 10 bases between them. CDR1 and CDR2 (germline): SEHNR, FQNEAQ (reference sequence). This CDR3 is built from 12 residues. In nucleotides, the CDR3 is TGTGCCAGCAATCTAGGGGCCAATGAGCAGTTCTTC. It yields the protein CASNLGANEQFF.